This T cell receptor (beta chain) is from a study of T cell changes during pregnancy in multiple sclerosis. Profiled with immunoSEQ multiplex PCR; TCRdb holds only in-frame clones, not every one. The sample holds approximately 18,000 clones; around four fifths are singletons and the top ten take 9% to 10%. Germline CDR1 reads LGHNA; CDR2 reads YSLEER. Trimming removed 0 bases at V and 0 bases at J, with 9 bases between. This CDR3 comprises 15 residues. V and J are TRBV4-3 and TRBJ2-7; D not certain. This clonotype originated in a female donor in good health, enrolled as a control in a pregnancy study. The material sequenced was CD8+ T cells from peripheral blood mononuclear cells, taken in the second trimester of pregnancy. CDR3 nucleotides: TGCGCCAGCAGCCAAGAGGGCTTTAGCTCCTACGAGCAGTACTTC. Protein product: CASSQEGFSSYEQYF.